The entry below describes one T cell receptor (beta chain). The data were taken from a study of technical replicates of blood from a handful of donors. Sequencing used immunoSEQ multiplex PCR; TCRdb keeps in-frame clones, though not all of them. The table shows tens of thousands of clones, with roughly 96% occurring only once. The sequenced sample consisted of T cells isolated from PBMCs. This TCR was sampled from a human donor in good health.

The chain's CDR3 is CASRSQGNYGYTF. CDR3 DNA sequence: TGTGCCAGCAGGTCACAGGGAAACTATGGCTACACCTTC. V and J are TRBV5-4 and TRBJ1-2, with TRBD1 as a possible D gene (6 bases). The V gene lost 5 bases and the J gene lost 2 bases, with 10 bases spanning the gap. Germline values: CDR1 SGHNT, CDR2 YYREEE (reference sequence). CDR3 length: 13 amino acids.